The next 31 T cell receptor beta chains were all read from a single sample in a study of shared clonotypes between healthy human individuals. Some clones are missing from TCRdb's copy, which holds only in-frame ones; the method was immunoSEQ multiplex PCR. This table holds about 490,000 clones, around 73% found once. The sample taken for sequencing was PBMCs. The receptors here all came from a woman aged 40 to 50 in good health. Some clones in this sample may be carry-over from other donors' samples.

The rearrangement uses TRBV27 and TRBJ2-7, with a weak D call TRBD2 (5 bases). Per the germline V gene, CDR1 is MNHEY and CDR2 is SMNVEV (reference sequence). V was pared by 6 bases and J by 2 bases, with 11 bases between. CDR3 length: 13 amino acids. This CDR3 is CASSPSSTYEQYF. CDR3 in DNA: TGTGCCAGCAGCCCTAGCTCAACCTACGAGCAGTACTTC.

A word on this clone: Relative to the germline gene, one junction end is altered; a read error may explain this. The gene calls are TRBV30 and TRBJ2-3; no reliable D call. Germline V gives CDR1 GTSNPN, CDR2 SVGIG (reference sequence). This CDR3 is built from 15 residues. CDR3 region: CAWSVPAAVTDTRYF. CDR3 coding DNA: TGTGCCTGGAGTGTACCTGCGGCCGTCACAGATACGCGGTATTTT.

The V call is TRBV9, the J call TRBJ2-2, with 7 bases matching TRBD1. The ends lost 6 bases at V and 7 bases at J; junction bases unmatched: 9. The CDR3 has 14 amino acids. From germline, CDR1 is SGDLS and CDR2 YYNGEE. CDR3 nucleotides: TGTGCCAGCAACCCGACAGGGTTTGGCGGGGAGCTGTTTTTT. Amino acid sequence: CASNPTGFGGELFF.

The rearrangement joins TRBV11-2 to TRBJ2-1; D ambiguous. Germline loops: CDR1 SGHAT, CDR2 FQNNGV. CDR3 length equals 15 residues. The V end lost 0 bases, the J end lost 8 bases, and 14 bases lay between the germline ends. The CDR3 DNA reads TGTGCCAGCAGCTTAGACCCGGCTGATTTCTATGAGCAGTTCTTC. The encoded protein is CASSLDPADFYEQFF.

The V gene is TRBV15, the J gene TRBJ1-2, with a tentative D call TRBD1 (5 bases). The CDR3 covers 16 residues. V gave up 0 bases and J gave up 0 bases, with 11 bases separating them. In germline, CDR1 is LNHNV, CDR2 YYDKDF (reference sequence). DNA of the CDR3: TGTGCCACCAGCAGAGATCCCGGACACTCTAACTATGGCTACACCTTC. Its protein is CATSRDPGHSNYGYTF.

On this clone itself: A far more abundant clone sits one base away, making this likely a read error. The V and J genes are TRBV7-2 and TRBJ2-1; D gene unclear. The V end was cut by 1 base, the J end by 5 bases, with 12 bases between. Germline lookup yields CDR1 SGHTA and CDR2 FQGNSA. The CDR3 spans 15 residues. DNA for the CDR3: TGTGCCAGCAGCTTAGTTCCAGAGGCCCACAATGAGCAGTTCTTC. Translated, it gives CASSLVPEAHNEQFF.

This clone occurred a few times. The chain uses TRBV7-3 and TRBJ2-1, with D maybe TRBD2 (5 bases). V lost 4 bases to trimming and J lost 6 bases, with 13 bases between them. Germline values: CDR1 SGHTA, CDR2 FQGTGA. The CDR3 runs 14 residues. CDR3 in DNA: TGTGCCAGCAGCTCGGAGGCAATTGGCAATGAGCAGTTCTTC. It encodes CASSSEAIGNEQFF.

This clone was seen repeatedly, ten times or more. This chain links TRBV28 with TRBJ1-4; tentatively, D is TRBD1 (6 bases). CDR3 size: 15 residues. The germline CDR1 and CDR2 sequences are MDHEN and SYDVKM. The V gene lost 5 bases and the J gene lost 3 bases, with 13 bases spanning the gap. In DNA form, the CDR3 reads TGTGCCAGCAGTCCCGCGACAGGCTCTAATGAAAAACTGTTTTTT. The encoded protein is CASSPATGSNEKLFF.

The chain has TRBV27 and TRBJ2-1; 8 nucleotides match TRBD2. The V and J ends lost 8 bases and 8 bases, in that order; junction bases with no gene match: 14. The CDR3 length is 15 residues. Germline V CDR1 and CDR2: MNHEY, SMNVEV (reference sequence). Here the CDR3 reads CASSTTGTRGDEQFF. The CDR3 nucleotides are TGTGCCAGCTCCACGACCGGGACTAGAGGGGATGAGCAGTTCTTC.

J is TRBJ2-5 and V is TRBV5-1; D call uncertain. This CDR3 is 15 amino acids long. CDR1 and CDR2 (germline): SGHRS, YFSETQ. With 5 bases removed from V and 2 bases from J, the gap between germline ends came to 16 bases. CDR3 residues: CASSFSGGKQETQYF. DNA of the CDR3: TGCGCCAGCAGTTTTTCTGGTGGGAAGCAAGAGACCCAGTACTTC.

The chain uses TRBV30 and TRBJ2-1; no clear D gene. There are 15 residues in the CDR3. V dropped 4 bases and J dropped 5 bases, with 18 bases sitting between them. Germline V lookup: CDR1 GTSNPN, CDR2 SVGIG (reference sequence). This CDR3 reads CAWNPQSRSNNEQFF. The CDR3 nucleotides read TGTGCCTGGAATCCCCAGTCACGCTCAAACAATGAGCAGTTCTTC.

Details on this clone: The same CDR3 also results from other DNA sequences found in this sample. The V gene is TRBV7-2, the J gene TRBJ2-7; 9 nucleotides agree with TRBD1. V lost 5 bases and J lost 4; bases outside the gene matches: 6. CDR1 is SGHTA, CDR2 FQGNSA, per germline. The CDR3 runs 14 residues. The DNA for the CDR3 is TGTGCCAGCAGCCAGGGACAGGGTGGGTACGAGCAGTACTTC. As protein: CASSQGQGGYEQYF.

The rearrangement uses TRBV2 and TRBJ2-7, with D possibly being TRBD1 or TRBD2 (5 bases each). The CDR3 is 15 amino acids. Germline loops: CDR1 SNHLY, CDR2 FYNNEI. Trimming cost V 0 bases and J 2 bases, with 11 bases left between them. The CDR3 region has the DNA TGTGCCAGCAGTGAAGCCCCCGGGGCACCCTACGAGCAGTACTTC. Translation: CASSEAPGAPYEQYF.

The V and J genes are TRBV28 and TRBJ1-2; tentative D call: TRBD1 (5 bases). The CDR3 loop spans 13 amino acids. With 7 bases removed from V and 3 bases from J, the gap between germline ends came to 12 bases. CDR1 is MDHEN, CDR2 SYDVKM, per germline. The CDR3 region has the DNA TGTGCCAGCACCACCGGGACTTACTATGGCTACACCTTC. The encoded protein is CASTTGTYYGYTF.

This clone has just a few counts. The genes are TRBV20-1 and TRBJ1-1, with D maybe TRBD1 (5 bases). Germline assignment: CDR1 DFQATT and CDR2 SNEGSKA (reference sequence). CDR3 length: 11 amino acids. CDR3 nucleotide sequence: TGCACCCAAGAGGGGCACACTGAAGCTTTCTTT. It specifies CTQEGHTEAFF.

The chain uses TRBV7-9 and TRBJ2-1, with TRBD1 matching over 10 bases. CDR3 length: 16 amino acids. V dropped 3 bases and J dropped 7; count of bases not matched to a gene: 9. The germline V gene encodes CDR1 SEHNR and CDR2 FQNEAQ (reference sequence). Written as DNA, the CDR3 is TGTGCCAGCAGCTTGGGGGACAGGGGCCTTCGAAATGAGCAGTTCTTC. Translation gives CASSLGDRGLRNEQFF.

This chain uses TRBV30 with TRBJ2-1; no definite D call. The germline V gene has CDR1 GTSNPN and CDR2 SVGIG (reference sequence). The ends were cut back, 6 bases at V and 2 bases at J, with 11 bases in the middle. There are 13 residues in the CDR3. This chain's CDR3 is CACIPNTYNEQFF. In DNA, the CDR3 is TGTGCCTGTATCCCGAACACCTACAATGAGCAGTTCTTC.

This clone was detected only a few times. The CDR3 is CSVAGTEKSSTDTQYF. The DNA for the CDR3 is TGCAGCGTGGCCGGGACGGAGAAGTCTAGCACAGATACGCAGTATTTT. This rearrangement joins TRBV29-1 to TRBJ2-3; either TRBD1 or TRBD2 may supply D (5 bases each). The CDR3 totals 16 residues. Germline CDR1 is SQVTM and CDR2 is ANQGSEA. The V end was cut by 6 bases, the J end by 0 bases, with 19 bases between.

DNA of the CDR3: TGTGCCAGCAGCTTATGGGGCAATCAGCCCCAGCATTTT. Translated, it gives CASSLWGNQPQHF. J is TRBJ1-5 and V is TRBV11-2; D unclear. Germline lookup yields CDR1 SGHAT and CDR2 FQNNGV. Trimming left V 2 bases short and J 2 bases short, with 4 bases between. The CDR3 totals 13 residues.

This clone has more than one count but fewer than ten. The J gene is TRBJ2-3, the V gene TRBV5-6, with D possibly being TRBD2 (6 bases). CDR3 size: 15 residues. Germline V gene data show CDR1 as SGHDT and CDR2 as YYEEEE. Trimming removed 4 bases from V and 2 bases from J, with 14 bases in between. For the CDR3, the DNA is TGTGCCAGCAGCCCTCTAGCGCAACCCACAGATACGCAGTATTTT. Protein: CASSPLAQPTDTQYF.

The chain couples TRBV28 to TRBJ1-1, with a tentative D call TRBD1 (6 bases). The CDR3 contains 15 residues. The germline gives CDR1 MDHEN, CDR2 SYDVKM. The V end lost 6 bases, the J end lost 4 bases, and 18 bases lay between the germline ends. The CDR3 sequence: CASRPGGGRATEAFF. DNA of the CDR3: TGTGCCAGCAGACCCGGGGGGGGGCGAGCCACTGAAGCTTTCTTT.

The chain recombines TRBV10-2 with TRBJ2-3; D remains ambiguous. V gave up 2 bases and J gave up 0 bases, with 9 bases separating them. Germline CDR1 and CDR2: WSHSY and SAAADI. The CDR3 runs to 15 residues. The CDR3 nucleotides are TGCGCCAGCAGTGAGGCCCTAACTAGCACAGATACGCAGTATTTT. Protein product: CASSEALTSTDTQYF.

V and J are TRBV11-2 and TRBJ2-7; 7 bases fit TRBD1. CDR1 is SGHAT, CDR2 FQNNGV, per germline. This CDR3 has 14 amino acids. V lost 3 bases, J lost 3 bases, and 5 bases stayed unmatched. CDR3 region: CASSFRDSDYEQYF. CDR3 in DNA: TGTGCCAGCAGCTTCCGGGACAGCGACTACGAGCAGTACTTC.

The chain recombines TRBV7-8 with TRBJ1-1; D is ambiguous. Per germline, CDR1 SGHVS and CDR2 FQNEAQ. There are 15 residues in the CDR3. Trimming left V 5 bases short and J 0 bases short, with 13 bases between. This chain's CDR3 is CASSPPSQVNTEAFF. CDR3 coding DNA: TGTGCCAGCAGCCCCCCCAGTCAGGTGAACACTGAAGCTTTCTTT.

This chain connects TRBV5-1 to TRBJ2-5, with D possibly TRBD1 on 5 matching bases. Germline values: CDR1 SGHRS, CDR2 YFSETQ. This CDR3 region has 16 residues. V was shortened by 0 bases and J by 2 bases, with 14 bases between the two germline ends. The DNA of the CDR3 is TGCGCCAGCAGCTTGGGCTTAACAGGAGAGCAAGAGACCCAGTACTTC. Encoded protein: CASSLGLTGEQETQYF.

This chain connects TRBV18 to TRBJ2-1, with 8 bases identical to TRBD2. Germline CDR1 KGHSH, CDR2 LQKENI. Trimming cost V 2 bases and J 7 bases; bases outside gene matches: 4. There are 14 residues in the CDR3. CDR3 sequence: CASSPKRESNEQFF. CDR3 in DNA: TGTGCCAGCTCACCAAAGCGGGAGTCAAATGAGCAGTTCTTC. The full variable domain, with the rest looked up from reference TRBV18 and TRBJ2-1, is NAGVMQNPRHLVRRRGQEARLRCSPMKGHSHVYWYRQLPEEGLKFMVYLQKENIIDESGMPKERFSAEFPKEGPSILRIQQVVRGDSAAYFCASSPKRESNEQFFGPGTRLTVL.

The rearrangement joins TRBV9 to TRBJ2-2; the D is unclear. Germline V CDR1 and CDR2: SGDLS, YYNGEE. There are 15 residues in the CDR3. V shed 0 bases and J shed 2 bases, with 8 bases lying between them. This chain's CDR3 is CASSVGLVNTGELFF. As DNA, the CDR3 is TGTGCCAGCAGCGTAGGTCTAGTTAACACCGGGGAGCTGTTTTTT.

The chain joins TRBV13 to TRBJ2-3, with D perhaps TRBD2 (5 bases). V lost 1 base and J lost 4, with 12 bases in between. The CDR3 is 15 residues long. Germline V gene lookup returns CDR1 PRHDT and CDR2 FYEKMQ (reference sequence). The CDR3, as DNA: TGTGCCAGCAGCTTAGTGGTGGCGGGTCCAGATACGCAGTATTTT. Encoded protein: CASSLVVAGPDTQYF.

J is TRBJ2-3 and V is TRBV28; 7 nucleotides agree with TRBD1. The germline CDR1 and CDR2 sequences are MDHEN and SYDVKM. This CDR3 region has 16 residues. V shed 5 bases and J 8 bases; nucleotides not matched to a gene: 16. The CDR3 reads CASSHDRGGNRRTQYF. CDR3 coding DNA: TGTGCCAGCAGTCATGACAGAGGGGGCAATCGCCGTACGCAGTATTTT.

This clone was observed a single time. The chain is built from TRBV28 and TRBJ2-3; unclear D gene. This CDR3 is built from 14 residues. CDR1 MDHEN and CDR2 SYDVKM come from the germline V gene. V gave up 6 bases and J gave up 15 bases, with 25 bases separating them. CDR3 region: CASRSYGLSAPDYF. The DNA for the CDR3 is TGTGCCAGCAGGTCCTACGGATTGTCGGCCCCTGACTATTTT.

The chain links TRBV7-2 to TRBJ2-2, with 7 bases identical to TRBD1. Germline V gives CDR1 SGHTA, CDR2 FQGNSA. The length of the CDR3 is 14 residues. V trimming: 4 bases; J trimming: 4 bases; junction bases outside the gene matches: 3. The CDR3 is CASSSGQPTGELFF. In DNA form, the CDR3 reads TGTGCCAGCAGCTCGGGACAGCCCACCGGGGAGCTGTTTTTT.